The clone carrying this TCR beta chain has at least ten counts. Its antigen remains unknown. This entry is derived from a study of T cell repertoires in cytomegalovirus infection. Study summary: Public TCR beta signature analysis indicated the presence of both CMV infection and matching HLA type.

TCRdb processed the reads anew with MiXCR; each CDR3 protein has one entry. In the table there are roughly 500,000 distinct CDR3 sequences, 16% of which are singletons. Germline V CDR1 and CDR2: SGHTA, FQGNSA. The CDR3 extends over 13 amino acids. Deletions cut 3 bases from V and 6 bases from J, with 11 bases between. Whole-study findings and limits: Within the response measured ex vivo, HLA-C-restricted CMV-specific TCR beta clonotypes were dominant.

Sample: CD8+ T cells from PBMCs. The chain is built from TRBV7-2 and TRBJ1-1, with D possibly being TRBD1 (6 bases). The clonotype was recovered from a human donor in good health (CMV status not recorded). Some clones in this sample may be carry-over from other donors' samples. The CDR3 reads CASSLGHLAEAFF. The CDR3 bases are TGTGCCAGCAGCTTGGGACACCTCGCTGAAGCTTTCTTT.